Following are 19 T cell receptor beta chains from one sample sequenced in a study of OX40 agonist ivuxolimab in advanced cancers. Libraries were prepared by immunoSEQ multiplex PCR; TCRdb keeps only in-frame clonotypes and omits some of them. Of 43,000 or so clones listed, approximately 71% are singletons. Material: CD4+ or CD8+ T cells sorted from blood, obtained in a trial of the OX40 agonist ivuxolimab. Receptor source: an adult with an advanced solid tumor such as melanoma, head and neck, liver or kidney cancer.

CDR3 protein: CASSSRRGGSYEQYF. The CDR3 DNA reads as TGTGCCAGCAGTTCCCGGCGGGGTGGGTCCTACGAGCAGTACTTC. This chain uses TRBV6-1 with TRBJ2-7, with a tentative D call TRBD2 (6 bases). From germline, CDR1 is MNHNS and CDR2 SASEGT. V lost 5 bases and J 1 base, leaving 15 bases between the germline ends. This CDR3 is 15 amino acids long.

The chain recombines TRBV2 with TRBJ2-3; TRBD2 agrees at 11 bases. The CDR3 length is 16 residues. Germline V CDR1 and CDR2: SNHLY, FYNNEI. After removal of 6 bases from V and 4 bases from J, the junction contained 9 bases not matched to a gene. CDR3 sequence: CASRLSSLAGADTQYF. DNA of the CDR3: TGTGCCAGCAGGCTATCCTCACTAGCGGGAGCAGATACGCAGTATTTT.

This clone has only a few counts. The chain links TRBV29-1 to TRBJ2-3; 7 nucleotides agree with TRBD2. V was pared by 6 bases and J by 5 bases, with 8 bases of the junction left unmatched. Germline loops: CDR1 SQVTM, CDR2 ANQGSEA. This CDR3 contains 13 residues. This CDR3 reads CSVLLGGGDTQYF. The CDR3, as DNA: TGCAGCGTACTCCTGGGCGGGGGAGATACGCAGTATTTT.

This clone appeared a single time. The CDR3 here is CASSLGVSGEQYF. CDR3 nucleotide sequence: TGTGCCAGCAGCTTGGGGGTCTCGGGGGAGCAGTACTTC. The chain has TRBV7-6 and TRBJ2-7; either TRBD1 or TRBD2 may fit D (5 bases each). CDR1 and CDR2 from the germline V gene are SGHVS and FNYEAQ. Trimming pared 3 bases from V and 7 bases from J, leaving 13 bases between. The CDR3 totals 13 residues.

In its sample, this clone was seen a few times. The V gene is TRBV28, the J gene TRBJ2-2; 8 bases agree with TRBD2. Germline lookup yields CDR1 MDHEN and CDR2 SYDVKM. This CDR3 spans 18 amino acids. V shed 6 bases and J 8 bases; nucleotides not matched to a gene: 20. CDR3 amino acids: CASRALRGTPGGGGELFF. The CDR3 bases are TGTGCCAGCAGAGCCCTCCGGGGGACCCCGGGGGGGGGAGGGGAGCTGTTTTTT.

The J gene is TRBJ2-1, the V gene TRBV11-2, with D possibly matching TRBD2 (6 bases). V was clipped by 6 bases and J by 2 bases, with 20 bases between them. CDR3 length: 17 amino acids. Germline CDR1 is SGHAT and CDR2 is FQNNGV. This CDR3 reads CASSSLSGRSAYNEQFF. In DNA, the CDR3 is TGTGCCAGCAGTTCCCTTTCCGGGAGATCCGCCTACAATGAGCAGTTCTTC.

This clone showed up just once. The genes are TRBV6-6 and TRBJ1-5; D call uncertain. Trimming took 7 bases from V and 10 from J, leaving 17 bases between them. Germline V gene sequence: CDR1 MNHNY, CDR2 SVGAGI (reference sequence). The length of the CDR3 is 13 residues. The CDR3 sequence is CASMPITKGPQHF. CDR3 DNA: TGTGCCAGCATGCCCATCACCAAGGGCCCCCAGCATTTT.

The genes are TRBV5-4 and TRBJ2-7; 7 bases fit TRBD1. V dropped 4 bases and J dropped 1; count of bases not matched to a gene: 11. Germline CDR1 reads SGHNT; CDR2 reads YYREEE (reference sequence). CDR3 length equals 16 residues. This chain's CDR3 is CASSTSGTAISYEQYF. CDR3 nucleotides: TGTGCCAGCAGCACCTCCGGGACAGCGATTTCCTACGAGCAGTACTTC.

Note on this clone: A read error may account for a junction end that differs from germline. Written as DNA, the CDR3 is TGTGCCAGCAGCTTGTCTCTGTACCACAGGCAGGAGCAGTACTTC. Amino acid sequence: CASSLSLYHRQEQYF. This chain joins TRBV5-1 and TRBJ2-7; tentative D call: TRBD1 (5 bases). Germline CDR1 and CDR2: SGHRS and YFSETQ. The CDR3 is 15 residues long.

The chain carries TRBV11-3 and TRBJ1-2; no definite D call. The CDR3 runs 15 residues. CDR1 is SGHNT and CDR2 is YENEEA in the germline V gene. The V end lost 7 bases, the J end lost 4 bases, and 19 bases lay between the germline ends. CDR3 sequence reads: CASTETPGARYGYTF. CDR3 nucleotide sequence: TGTGCCAGCACCGAGACCCCGGGAGCCCGCTATGGCTACACCTTC.

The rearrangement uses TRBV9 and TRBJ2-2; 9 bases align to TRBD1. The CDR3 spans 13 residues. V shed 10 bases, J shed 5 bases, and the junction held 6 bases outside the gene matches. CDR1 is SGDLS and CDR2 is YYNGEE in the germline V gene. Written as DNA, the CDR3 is TGTGCCTCACAGGGGGCTTGGACCGGGGAGCTGTTTTTT. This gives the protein CASQGAWTGELFF.

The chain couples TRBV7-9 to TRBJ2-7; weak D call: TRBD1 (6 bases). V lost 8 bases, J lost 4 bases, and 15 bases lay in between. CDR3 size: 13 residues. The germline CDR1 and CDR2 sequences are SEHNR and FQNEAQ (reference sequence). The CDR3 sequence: CASHDGGRYEQYF. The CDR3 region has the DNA TGTGCCAGCCATGATGGGGGCAGGTACGAGCAGTACTTC.

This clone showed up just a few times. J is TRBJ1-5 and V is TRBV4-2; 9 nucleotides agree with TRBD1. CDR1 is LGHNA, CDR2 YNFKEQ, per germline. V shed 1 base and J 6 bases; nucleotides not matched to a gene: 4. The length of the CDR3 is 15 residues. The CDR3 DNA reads TGTGCCAGCAGCCAAGGGGACAGGGCTGGTCAGCCCCAGCATTTT. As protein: CASSQGDRAGQPQHF.

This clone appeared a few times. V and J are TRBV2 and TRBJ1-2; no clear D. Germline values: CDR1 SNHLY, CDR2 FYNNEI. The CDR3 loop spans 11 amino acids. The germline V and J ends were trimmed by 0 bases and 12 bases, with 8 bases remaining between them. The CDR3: CASSEARQNTF. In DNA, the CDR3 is TGTGCCAGCAGTGAAGCCAGACAAAACACCTTC. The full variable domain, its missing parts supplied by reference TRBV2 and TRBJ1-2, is EPEVTQTPSHQVTQMGQEVILRCVPISNHLYFYWYRQILGQKVEFLVSFYNNEISEKSEIFDDQFSVERPDGSNFTLKIRSTKLEDSAMYFCASSEARQNTFGSGTRLTVV.

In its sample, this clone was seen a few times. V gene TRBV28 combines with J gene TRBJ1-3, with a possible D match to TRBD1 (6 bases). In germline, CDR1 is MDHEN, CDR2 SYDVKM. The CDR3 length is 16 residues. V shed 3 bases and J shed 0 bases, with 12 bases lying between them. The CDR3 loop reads CASSFLGQNSGNTIYF. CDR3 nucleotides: TGTGCCAGCAGTTTTCTTGGACAGAACTCTGGAAACACCATATATTTT.

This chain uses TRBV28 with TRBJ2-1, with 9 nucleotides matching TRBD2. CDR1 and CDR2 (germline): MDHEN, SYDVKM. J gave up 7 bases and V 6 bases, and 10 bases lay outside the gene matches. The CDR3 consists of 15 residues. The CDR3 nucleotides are TGTGCCAGCAGCCAAGGAGCTAGCGGGAAGAATGAGCAGTTCTTC. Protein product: CASSQGASGKNEQFF.

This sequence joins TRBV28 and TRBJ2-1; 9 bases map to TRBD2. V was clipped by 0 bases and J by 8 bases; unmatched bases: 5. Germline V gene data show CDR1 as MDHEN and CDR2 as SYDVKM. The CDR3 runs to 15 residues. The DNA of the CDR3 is TGTGCCAGCAGTTTATGGGGGCGGGAGGGGGATGAGCAGTTCTTC. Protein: CASSLWGREGDEQFF.

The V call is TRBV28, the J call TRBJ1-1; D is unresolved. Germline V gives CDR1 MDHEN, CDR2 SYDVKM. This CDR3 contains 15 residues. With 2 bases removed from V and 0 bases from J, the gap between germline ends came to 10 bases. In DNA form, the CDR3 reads TGTGCCAGCAGTTTAGGGGATATCATGAACACTGAAGCTTTCTTT. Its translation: CASSLGDIMNTEAFF.

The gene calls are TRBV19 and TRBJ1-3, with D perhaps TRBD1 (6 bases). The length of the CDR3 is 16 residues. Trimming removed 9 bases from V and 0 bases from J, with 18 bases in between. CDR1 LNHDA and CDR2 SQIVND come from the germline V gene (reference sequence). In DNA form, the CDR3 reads TGTGCCAGCCAGGGGAATAGACGGGGCTCTGGAAACACCATATATTTT. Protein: CASQGNRRGSGNTIYF.